A single sample gave rise to the 30 T cell receptor beta chains below, sequenced in a study of beta chain features in type 1 diabetes. Study-level points and caveats: All four CD4+ subsets of Type 1 diabetes patients contained TCRB CDR3s that were moderately but significantly shorter.

Sequencing targeted expressed TCRB transcripts, as all isolated RNA had been reverse transcribed. Method: immunoSEQ multiplex PCR; TCRdb's copy keeps in-frame clones and lacks some. The table lists about 260,000 clones, around 24% of them singletons, with about 0.011% in the top ten. No cognate antigen is known for these TCRs. Sequencing input: naive CD4+ T cells from blood. The origin of the receptors is a woman between 25 and 40 years old with type 1 diabetes.

The table lists this clone with a few counts. The CDR3 spells CASTAGGVDTQYF. The CDR3 DNA reads as TGTGCCAGCACGGCGGGGGGGGTAGATACGCAGTATTTT. The chain combines TRBV2 with TRBJ2-3, with 9 positions matching TRBD2. V lost 7 bases and J lost 5; bases outside the gene matches: 4. Germline-derived CDR1 and CDR2 are SNHLY and FYNNEI. There are 13 residues in the CDR3. Combining the CDR3 with reference TRBV2 and TRBJ2-3 gives the whole variable domain EPEVTQTPSHQVTQMGQEVILRCVPISNHLYFYWYRQILGQKVEFLVSFYNNEISEKSEIFDDQFSVERPDGSNFTLKIRSTKLEDSAMYFCASTAGGVDTQYFGPGTRLTVL.

This clone was recorded a few times. The chain joins TRBV29-1 to TRBJ1-1; possibly TRBD1 for D (5 bases). V lost 2 bases and J lost 5, with 9 bases in between. CDR1 is SQVTM and CDR2 is ANQGSEA in the germline V gene. The CDR3 consists of 12 residues. CDR3 amino acids: CSVERQFTEAFF. The CDR3 DNA reads TGCAGCGTTGAACGACAGTTTACTGAAGCTTTCTTT.

This rearrangement joins TRBV7-3 to TRBJ2-3, with D possibly TRBD1 on 6 matching bases. Germline V lookup: CDR1 SGHTA, CDR2 FQGTGA. V was pared by 4 bases and J by 2 bases, with 13 bases between. This CDR3 is built from 15 residues. The CDR3 protein is CASSSTGSHTDTQYF. CDR3 in DNA: TGTGCCAGCAGCTCCACAGGGTCTCACACAGATACGCAGTATTTT.

The genes are TRBV29-1 and TRBJ1-4, with D tentatively TRBD1 (6 bases). CDR3 size: 13 residues. Trimming took off 3 bases at V and 5 bases at J, with 10 bases between the two ends. Germline V CDR1 and CDR2: SQVTM, ANQGSEA. The CDR3 coding sequence is TGCAGCGTTGAGGACAGCCTAAATGAAAAACTGTTTTTT. Protein product: CSVEDSLNEKLFF.

V and J are TRBV29-1 and TRBJ2-5; D is possibly TRBD2 (5 bases). CDR3 length: 14 residues. Germline CDR1 is SQVTM and CDR2 is ANQGSEA. V lost 2 bases and J 1 base, leaving 11 bases between the germline ends. Here the CDR3 reads CSVETAGLQETQYF. CDR3 nucleotides: TGCAGCGTTGAAACGGCAGGACTCCAAGAGACCCAGTACTTC. Full variable domain (missing parts from reference TRBV29-1 and TRBJ2-5): SAVISQKPSRDICQRGTSLTIQCQVDSQVTMMFWYRQQPGQSLTLIATANQGSEATYESGFVIDKFPISRPNLTFSTLTVSNMSPEDSSIYLCSVETAGLQETQYFGPGTRLLVL.

The chain carries TRBV9 and TRBJ1-2; weak D call: TRBD1 (6 bases). The germline V and J ends were trimmed by 4 bases and 1 base, with 20 bases remaining between them. From germline, CDR1 is SGDLS and CDR2 YYNGEE. The CDR3 is 17 amino acids. CDR3 DNA: TGTGCCAGCAGCATTGGACAGAGCTCTTCTTTTAACTATGGCTACACCTTC. Translating it yields CASSIGQSSSFNYGYTF.

This chain connects TRBV30 to TRBJ1-1; TRBD1 aligns across 8 bases. V trimming: 2 bases; J trimming: 4 bases; junction bases outside the gene matches: 9. This CDR3 is 15 amino acids long. Germline V lookup: CDR1 GTSNPN, CDR2 SVGIG (reference sequence). The CDR3 nucleotides read TGTGCCTGGAGTTCAGGGGGCGTTCGTGGCACTGAAGCTTTCTTT. This translates into CAWSSGGVRGTEAFF. The whole variable domain, filled in from reference TRBV30 and TRBJ1-1, reads SQTIHQWPATLVQPVGSPLSLECTVEGTSNPNLYWYRQAAGRGLQLLFYSVGIGQISSEVPQNLSASRPQDRQFILSSKKLLLSDSGFYLCAWSSGGVRGTEAFFGQGTRLTVV.

The chain joins TRBV5-1 to TRBJ2-1, with 7 positions matching TRBD1. J was trimmed by 8 bases and V by 4 bases; bases with no gene match: 3. The CDR3 totals 12 residues. Germline V gene lookup returns CDR1 SGHRS and CDR2 YFSETQ. CDR3 loop: CASSIQGDEQFF. CDR3 nucleotides: TGCGCCAGCAGCATCCAGGGGGATGAGCAGTTCTTC.

The chain couples TRBV5-6 to TRBJ1-2, with D maybe TRBD1 (5 bases). The germline CDR1 and CDR2 sequences are SGHDT and YYEEEE. The CDR3 extends over 13 amino acids. The V end was cut by 0 bases, the J end by 3 bases, with 6 bases between. The CDR3 coding sequence is TGTGCCAGCAGCTTGGGGGGCGACTATGGCTACACCTTC. It codes for CASSLGGDYGYTF.

CDR3 in DNA: TGTGCCAGCAGCTTACGATTGTGGGTGGAGATCTACGAGCAGTACTTC. As protein: CASSLRLWVEIYEQYF. The V gene is TRBV7-3, the J gene TRBJ2-7; no clear D gene. V was cut by 2 bases and J by 3 bases, with 17 bases left in between. The CDR3 is 16 residues long. Germline V gene data show CDR1 as SGHTA and CDR2 as FQGTGA.

V is TRBV29-1 and J is TRBJ1-2; TRBD1 is a possible D gene (5 bases). Looked up from germline, CDR1 is SQVTM and CDR2 is ANQGSEA. The V and J ends lost 5 bases and 7 bases respectively, with 8 bases between them. The CDR3 has 10 amino acids. The CDR3 reads CSVFGGGYTF. In nucleotides, the CDR3 is TGCAGCGTTTTCGGGGGTGGCTACACCTTC.

The V and J genes are TRBV29-1 and TRBJ1-1, with D unresolved. V gave up 6 bases and J gave up 1 base, with 12 bases separating them. CDR3 length equals 13 residues. In germline, CDR1 is SQVTM, CDR2 ANQGSEA. The CDR3 coding sequence is TGCAGCGTGGCAGCGCCAGAGAACACTGAAGCTTTCTTT. Translating it yields CSVAAPENTEAFF.

This clone was observed a single time. The chain's CDR3 is CASSHGGLIRYNEQFF. For the CDR3, the DNA is TGCGCCAGCAGCCACGGTGGGCTTATTAGATACAATGAGCAGTTCTTC. The V gene is TRBV4-1, the J gene TRBJ2-1, with D hard to call. V was trimmed by 3 bases and J by 4 bases, leaving 16 bases between them. CDR1 and CDR2 (germline): MGHRA, YSYEKL. There are 16 residues in the CDR3.

This clone came up a few times. A junction boundary mismatches the germline segment, possibly from a read error. The CDR3 reads CASSLGPSARIF. The CDR3 bases are TGTGCCAGCAGTTTGGGTCCTTCGGCTAGGATCTTC. V usage is TRBV28 and J usage is TRBJ2-1; D not certain. Germline lookup yields CDR1 MDHEN and CDR2 SYDVKM. This CDR3 has 12 amino acids.

This clone was picked up a small number of times. The J gene is TRBJ1-4, the V gene TRBV15; 7 bases agree with TRBD1. V gave up 8 bases and J gave up 8 bases; unmatched junction bases: 11. The CDR3 runs to 14 residues. Germline V gives CDR1 LNHNV, CDR2 YYDKDF (reference sequence). CDR3 bases: TGTGCCACCGCCGATTTATTAGGGGGCGAAAAACTGTTTTTT. Translation gives CATADLLGGEKLFF.

The rearrangement links TRBV15 to TRBJ1-2, with 8 bases aligning to TRBD1. This CDR3 is built from 14 residues. Per germline, CDR1 LNHNV and CDR2 YYDKDF (reference sequence). V shed 5 bases and J 2 bases; nucleotides not matched to a gene: 4. The CDR3 here is CATSGRTGNYGYTF. The CDR3 bases are TGTGCCACCAGCGGAAGGACAGGGAACTATGGCTACACCTTC. Full variable domain (outside the CDR3, taken from reference TRBV15 and TRBJ1-2): DAMVIQNPRYQVTQFGKPVTLSCSQTLNHNVMYWYQQKSSQAPKLLFHYYDKDFNNEADTPDNFQSRRPNTSFCFLDIRSPGLGDTAMYLCATSGRTGNYGYTFGSGTRLTVV.

This clone was seen more than once but under ten times. The rearrangement joins TRBV25-1 to TRBJ2-5; TRBD1 is a possible D gene (5 bases). CDR1 is MGHDK, CDR2 SYGVNS, per germline. There are 16 residues in the CDR3. V was pared by 2 bases and J by 5 bases, with 18 bases between. The CDR3 DNA reads TGTGCCAGCAGTGAAGGCGCAGGGTCGTTAGTTGAGACCCAGTACTTC. This sequence encodes CASSEGAGSLVETQYF.

V is TRBV23-1 and J is TRBJ1-5, with D perhaps matching TRBD1 (6 bases). TRBV23-1 is noted as an ORF with a role that remains uncertain. The CDR3 sequence is 18 residues long. Trimming left V 2 bases short and J 0 bases short, with 17 bases between. This CDR3 reads CASSQNGTGTNSNQPQHF. The CDR3 coding sequence is TGCGCCAGCAGTCAAAATGGAACAGGGACTAATAGCAATCAGCCCCAGCATTTT.

Only a few counts were recorded for this clone. This sequence joins TRBV5-1 and TRBJ1-2; TRBD1 aligns across 7 bases. Trimming removed 4 bases from V and 5 bases from J; junction bases left unmatched: 2. CDR3 length: 12 residues. Germline CDR1 and CDR2: SGHRS and YFSETQ. CDR3 DNA: TGCGCCAGCAGCACAGGGGAGTATGGCTACACCTTC. It encodes CASSTGEYGYTF. Supplemented by reference TRBV5-1 and TRBJ1-2, the full variable domain reads KAGVTQTPRYLIKTRGQQVTLSCSPISGHRSVSWYQQTPGQGLQFLFEYFSETQRNKGNFPGRFSGRQFSNSRSEMNVSTLELGDSALYLCASSTGEYGYTFGSGTRLTVV.

The chain has TRBV18 and TRBJ2-5; 7 bases agree with TRBD2. V trimming: 0 bases; J trimming: 2 bases; junction bases outside the gene matches: 3. In germline, CDR1 is KGHSH, CDR2 LQKENI. This CDR3 has 15 amino acids. Here the CDR3 reads CASSPPGLIQETQYF. CDR3 sequence (DNA): TGTGCCAGCTCACCACCGGGACTAATACAAGAGACCCAGTACTTC.

This rearrangement joins TRBV18 to TRBJ2-7; 12 bases are a match to TRBD2. Germline V gives CDR1 KGHSH, CDR2 LQKENI. Trimming took 3 bases from V and 5 from J; bases not matched to a gene: 2. This CDR3 is built from 14 residues. The CDR3 region is CASSPTSGRDEQYF. CDR3 in DNA: TGTGCCAGCTCACCGACTAGCGGGAGAGACGAGCAGTACTTC.

The rearrangement links TRBV30 to TRBJ2-3, with D possibly matching TRBD2 (7 bases). This CDR3 has 14 residues. CDR1 and CDR2 (germline): GTSNPN, SVGIG (reference sequence). Trimming cost V 1 base and J 4 bases, with 12 bases left between them. CDR3 sequence (DNA): TGTGCCTGGAGTGGTGGGGGGGGCCCAGATACGCAGTATTTT. Protein: CAWSGGGGPDTQYF.

The rearrangement links TRBV20-1 to TRBJ2-1; 9 bases are a match to TRBD2. J lost 13 bases, V lost 6 bases, and 7 bases had no gene match. The CDR3 runs to 11 residues. Germline V gene sequence: CDR1 DFQATT, CDR2 SNEGSKA (reference sequence). The CDR3 sequence: CSARTSVNQFF. The CDR3 nucleotides are TGCAGTGCACGGACTAGCGTAAACCAGTTCTTC.

This clone occurred a few times. The chain carries TRBV29-1 and TRBJ2-1, with TRBD2 identical over 12 bases. Germline loops: CDR1 SQVTM, CDR2 ANQGSEA. CDR3 length: 15 amino acids. The ends lost 1 base at V and 9 bases at J; junction bases unmatched: 7. As DNA, the CDR3 is TGCAGCGTTGAAGCCCGGACTAGCGGGAAGAGTGAGCAGTTCTTC. Protein sequence: CSVEARTSGKSEQFF.

The J gene is TRBJ2-7, the V gene TRBV7-8; 7 positions agree with TRBD1. Germline V CDR1 and CDR2: SGHVS, FQNEAQ. The CDR3 extends over 13 amino acids. The J segment lost 6 bases and the V segment lost 5 bases, leaving 7 bases of the junction unmatched. CDR3 in amino acids: CASSRDRVPEQYF. The CDR3 nucleotides are TGTGCCAGCAGCCGTGACAGGGTCCCCGAGCAGTACTTC.

This clone has more than one count but fewer than ten. CDR3 nucleotide sequence: TGTGCCAGCAGTTACTCAACAGGGGGCAACTATGGCTACACCTTC. Translation gives CASSYSTGGNYGYTF. V and J are TRBV6-5 and TRBJ1-2, with 9 bases identical to TRBD1. The V and J ends lost 0 bases and 2 bases, in that order; junction bases with no gene match: 1. Germline V gene sequence: CDR1 MNHEY, CDR2 SVGAGI. CDR3 length equals 15 residues.

This clone was observed a handful of times. The chain is built from TRBV6-5 and TRBJ2-4, with D maybe TRBD2 (6 bases). Trimming took off 0 bases at V and 8 bases at J, with 11 bases between the two ends. This CDR3 comprises 14 residues. Germline loops: CDR1 MNHEY, CDR2 SVGAGI. As DNA, the CDR3 is TGTGCCAGCAGTTACTCAACGGGAGTGGACATTCAGTACTTC. Translating gives CASSYSTGVDIQYF.

The V gene is TRBV5-6, the J gene TRBJ2-5; D unclear. CDR3 size: 13 residues. Germline V gene sequence: CDR1 SGHDT, CDR2 YYEEEE. V shed 0 bases and J shed 4 bases, with 7 bases lying between them. This CDR3 is CASSLASIETQYF. CDR3 nucleotide sequence: TGTGCCAGCAGCTTGGCCTCTATAGAGACCCAGTACTTC.

About this clone itself: One end of the junction fails to match germline, which may point to a read error. The chain combines TRBV30 with TRBJ1-2; D ambiguous. CDR1 is GTSNPN, CDR2 SVGIG, per germline (reference sequence). The CDR3 length is 11 residues. The DNA for the CDR3 is TGTACCTGGAGTGTGAGGATTGGCTACACCTTC. Amino acids: CTWSVRIGYTF.

This clone has a handful of counts. J is TRBJ2-5 and V is TRBV5-4; D might be TRBD1 (6 bases). V was trimmed by 3 bases and J by 4 bases, leaving 10 bases between them. The CDR3 is made up of 13 amino acids. Germline lookup yields CDR1 SGHNT and CDR2 YYREEE (reference sequence). Written as DNA, the CDR3 is TGTGCCAGCAGCTACAGGGCGGGAGAGACCCAGTACTTC. It yields the protein CASSYRAGETQYF.